This TCR beta chain was profiled in a study of OX40 agonist ivuxolimab in advanced cancers. The study's findings and limits: It was also the case that some nonresponders had low normalized T-cell clonal expansion. Clonal expansion was seen in CD4+ and CD8+ blood T cells by week 6 at 0.1 to 3.0 mg/kg.

The method was immunoSEQ multiplex PCR; TCRdb's version includes in-frame clones alone and lacks a portion of them. The sample has about 29,000 clones, about 90% seen once. Comments on this clone: Its matching antigen is unknown.

V was shortened by 7 bases and J by 4 bases, with 10 bases between the two germline ends. CDR3 length: 13 amino acids. Looked up from germline, CDR1 is MNHNY and CDR2 is SVGAGI (reference sequence). The receptor was derived from an adult with an advanced solid tumor such as melanoma, head and neck, liver or kidney cancer. The rearrangement joins TRBV6-6 to TRBJ2-2; weak D call: TRBD1 (5 bases). Sequenced here: CD4+ or CD8+ T cells sorted from blood, sampled in a trial of the OX40 agonist ivuxolimab. The DNA for the CDR3 is TGTGCCAGCAAGACAGAAATCACCGGGGAGCTGTTTTTT. This gives the protein CASKTEITGELFF.